The 28 T cell receptor beta chains below all came from one sample that was sequenced in a study of human thymus T cells. TCRdb's copy holds only in-frame clones and misses some; the assay was immunoSEQ multiplex PCR. This table holds 55,000 to 70,000 clones, 94% found once. The sample consisted of blood. The receptors come from a boy under three years old with a congenital heart defect but otherwise immunologically healthy.

This rearrangement joins TRBV7-9 to TRBJ2-3; 10 bases line up with TRBD2. CDR1 is SEHNR, CDR2 FQNEAQ, per germline (reference sequence). The ends lost 5 bases at V and 2 bases at J; junction bases unmatched: 4. The CDR3 has 15 amino acids. The CDR3: CASSRGTSATDTQYF. In DNA form, the CDR3 reads TGTGCCAGCAGCCGTGGGACTAGCGCCACAGATACGCAGTATTTT.

This chain links TRBV11-2 with TRBJ2-1; 8 nucleotides line up with TRBD2. After removal of 5 bases from V and 5 bases from J, the junction contained 5 bases not matched to a gene. The germline gives CDR1 SGHAT, CDR2 FQNNGV. The CDR3 sequence is 14 residues long. The CDR3 sequence is CASSISGVHNEQFF. CDR3 nucleotide sequence: TGTGCCAGCAGCATTAGCGGGGTTCACAATGAGCAGTTCTTC.

The chain is built from TRBV28 and TRBJ2-7; D not certain. V lost 3 bases and J lost 3, with 3 bases in between. CDR1 MDHEN and CDR2 SYDVKM come from the germline V gene. The CDR3 consists of 11 residues. The CDR3 reads CASSFFYEQYF. CDR3 sequence (DNA): TGTGCCAGCAGTTTTTTCTACGAGCAGTACTTC.

The chain recombines TRBV25-1 with TRBJ2-4; tentatively, D is TRBD1 or TRBD2 (6 bases each). CDR3 length: 15 amino acids. Germline CDR1 MGHDK, CDR2 SYGVNS. The V end was cut by 3 bases, the J end by 3 bases, with 12 bases between. CDR3 sequence (DNA): TGTGCCAGCAGTGATTCGGGGGCCGGCAAAAACATTCAGTACTTC. Its translation: CASSDSGAGKNIQYF.

This clone was detected once. J is TRBJ2-7 and V is TRBV7-9, with D possibly being TRBD1 or TRBD2 (5 bases each). Trimming stripped 2 bases from V and 1 base from J, with 9 bases between. Germline CDR1 is SEHNR and CDR2 is FQNEAQ (reference sequence). The CDR3 consists of 14 residues. CDR3 loop: CASSLREGSYEQYF. The CDR3 nucleotides are TGTGCCAGCAGCTTACGAGAGGGGTCCTACGAGCAGTACTTC.

The chain is built from TRBV6-1 and TRBJ1-5; D possibly corresponds to TRBD1 (6 bases). V lost 3 bases and J 5 bases, leaving 14 bases between the germline ends. This CDR3 is 15 amino acids long. Germline lookup yields CDR1 MNHNS and CDR2 SASEGT. The CDR3 DNA reads TGTGCCAGCAGTGACAGACAGGTATTCGATCAGCCCCAGCATTTT. It yields the protein CASSDRQVFDQPQHF.

The chain uses TRBV4-1 and TRBJ1-3; D ambiguous. V was clipped by 0 bases and J by 0 bases, with 15 bases between them. The germline CDR1 and CDR2 sequences are MGHRA and YSYEKL. There are 18 residues in the CDR3. CDR3 amino acids: CASSQDGMYAYSGNTIYF. DNA for the CDR3: TGCGCCAGCAGCCAAGATGGGATGTACGCTTACTCTGGAAACACCATATATTTT.

This CDR3 reads CASSFSGRGGELFF. DNA for the CDR3: TGTGCCAGCAGCTTTAGCGGGAGAGGCGGGGAGCTGTTTTTT. The rearrangement links TRBV7-9 to TRBJ2-2; 9 bases line up with TRBD2. V shed 3 bases and J 7 bases; nucleotides not matched to a gene: 3. CDR3 size: 14 residues. Per the germline V gene, CDR1 is SEHNR and CDR2 is FQNEAQ (reference sequence).

V and J are TRBV18 and TRBJ2-5; TRBD2 matches at 7 bases. From germline, CDR1 is KGHSH and CDR2 LQKENI. This CDR3 is built from 15 residues. V gave up 3 bases and J gave up 2 bases; unmatched junction bases: 6. The CDR3 nucleotides are TGTGCCAGCTCACCCTATCTAGCGGTACAAGAGACCCAGTACTTC. Translation: CASSPYLAVQETQYF.

This chain links TRBV5-1 with TRBJ2-2; the D is unclear. V lost 0 bases to trimming and J lost 0 bases, with 6 bases between them. Germline lookup yields CDR1 SGHRS and CDR2 YFSETQ. The CDR3 is 15 residues long. The CDR3 DNA is TGCGCCAGCAGCTTGGCAACCTCGAACACCGGGGAGCTGTTTTTT. It codes for CASSLATSNTGELFF.

The chain is built from TRBV28 and TRBJ2-2; no firm D call. This CDR3 comprises 16 residues. V lost 6 bases to trimming and J lost 4 bases, with 18 bases between them. Germline CDR1 is MDHEN and CDR2 is SYDVKM. CDR3 amino acids: CASRPTWGPSTGELFF. CDR3 coding DNA: TGTGCCAGCAGGCCAACATGGGGTCCTTCCACCGGGGAGCTGTTTTTT.

This sequence joins TRBV6-1 and TRBJ2-7, with 11 positions matching TRBD1. Germline V lookup: CDR1 MNHNS, CDR2 SASEGT. J lost 7 bases, V lost 7 bases, and 6 bases had no gene match. The CDR3 covers 13 residues. CDR3 region: CASNGQGAGEQYF. The DNA for the CDR3 is TGTGCCAGCAACGGACAGGGGGCAGGGGAGCAGTACTTC.

The CDR3 loop reads CASSLLGLGVNNEQFF. CDR3 in DNA: TGCGCCAGCAGCCTACTGGGACTAGGGGTAAACAATGAGCAGTTCTTC. The chain links TRBV5-1 to TRBJ2-1, with 8 bases identical to TRBD2. CDR1 is SGHRS, CDR2 YFSETQ, per germline. The CDR3 has 16 residues. V gave up 4 bases and J gave up 5 bases; unmatched junction bases: 11.

The CDR3: CALVVGPSSYNEQFF. The CDR3 DNA reads TGTGCCTTGGTGGTGGGCCCCTCCTCCTACAATGAGCAGTTCTTC. This chain uses TRBV30 with TRBJ2-1; D is unclear. Germline V gene sequence: CDR1 GTSNPN, CDR2 SVGIG (reference sequence). V gave up 7 bases and J gave up 0 bases, with 16 bases separating them. This CDR3 spans 15 amino acids.

This chain uses TRBV7-9 with TRBJ1-1; 7 bases are shared with TRBD1. The J segment lost 7 bases and the V segment lost 1 base, leaving 3 bases of the junction unmatched. Germline-derived CDR1 and CDR2 are SEHNR and FQNEAQ (reference sequence). CDR3 length equals 13 residues. This CDR3 reads CASSLGTGDEAFF. The CDR3 DNA reads as TGTGCCAGCAGCTTAGGTACAGGGGATGAAGCTTTCTTT. The variable domain in full, completed from reference TRBV7-9 and TRBJ1-1, reads DTGVSQNPRHKITKRGQNVTFRCDPISEHNRLYWYRQTLGQGPEFLTYFQNEAQLEKSRLLSDRFSAERPKGSFSTLEIQRTEQGDSAMYLCASSLGTGDEAFFGQGTRLTVV.

The DNA of the CDR3 is TGTGCCAGCAGCGCTGGGCCCGGGGAGCTGTTTTTT. As protein: CASSAGPGELFF. This chain joins TRBV9 and TRBJ2-2; D call uncertain. The CDR3 contains 12 residues. The germline V and J ends were trimmed by 3 bases and 6 bases, with 6 bases remaining between them. Germline lookup yields CDR1 SGDLS and CDR2 YYNGEE.

This sequence joins TRBV2 and TRBJ1-4, with D uncertain. The CDR3 contains 11 residues. Looked up from germline, CDR1 is SNHLY and CDR2 is FYNNEI. Trimming took 7 bases from V and 7 from J, leaving 7 bases between them. The CDR3 bases are TGTGCCAGCATCACGGCTGAAAAACTGTTTTTT. It translates to CASITAEKLFF.

This chain connects TRBV7-9 to TRBJ2-7; 7 bases fit TRBD1. The trim removed 5 bases at V and 2 bases at J, leaving 6 bases unmatched. The CDR3 length is 14 residues. In germline, CDR1 is SEHNR, CDR2 FQNEAQ (reference sequence). The CDR3: CASSLWDSPYEQYF. As DNA, the CDR3 is TGTGCCAGCAGCCTATGGGACAGTCCCTACGAGCAGTACTTC.

The J gene is TRBJ1-1, the V gene TRBV6-5; a possible D gene is TRBD1 (6 bases). Trimming cost V 2 bases and J 10 bases, with 23 bases left between them. CDR3 size: 16 residues. From germline, CDR1 is MNHEY and CDR2 SVGAGI. The CDR3 reads CASSYISHGQGFPAFF. In DNA, the CDR3 is TGTGCCAGCAGTTACATATCCCACGGGCAGGGGTTCCCAGCTTTCTTT.

CDR3 in amino acids: CASSFEGTYEQYF. The CDR3 nucleotides are TGTGCCAGCAGCTTCGAGGGCACCTACGAGCAGTACTTC. J is TRBJ2-7 and V is TRBV11-3, with D maybe TRBD2 (5 bases). Germline CDR1 and CDR2: SGHNT and YENEEA. The ends were cut back, 3 bases at V and 2 bases at J, with 8 bases in the middle. The CDR3 extends over 13 amino acids.

The chain uses TRBV5-4 and TRBJ2-3, with 8 positions matching TRBD2. There are 15 residues in the CDR3. The V gene's germline CDR1 is SGHNT and CDR2 YYREEE (reference sequence). Trimming at V came to 2 bases and at J to 1 base, leaving 3 bases not matched to a gene. CDR3 loop: CASSFGGGGTDTQYF. In nucleotides, the CDR3 is TGTGCCAGCAGCTTCGGGGGGGGCGGCACAGATACGCAGTATTTT.

This clone was seen just once. The J gene is TRBJ1-1, the V gene TRBV28; D remains unclear. V was clipped by 6 bases and J by 10 bases, with 15 bases between them. CDR3 length: 12 residues. The germline gives CDR1 MDHEN, CDR2 SYDVKM. The CDR3 DNA reads as TGTGCCAGCAGCCCGGACGCTTCCAGAGCTTTCTTT. Encoded protein: CASSPDASRAFF.

V usage is TRBV2 and J usage is TRBJ2-7; either TRBD1 or TRBD2 may supply D (5 bases each). Trimming removed 7 bases at V and 0 bases at J, with 13 bases between. The germline gives CDR1 SNHLY, CDR2 FYNNEI. This CDR3 has 14 residues. CDR3 in DNA: TGTGCCAGCATAGGGGAGCGACCCTCCTACGAGCAGTACTTC. Translated, it gives CASIGERPSYEQYF.

The chain couples TRBV4-2 to TRBJ2-2; no definite D call. Trimming stripped 1 base from V and 0 bases from J, with 6 bases between. The germline V gene encodes CDR1 LGHNA and CDR2 YNFKEQ. The CDR3 has 15 residues. CDR3 sequence (DNA): TGTGCCAGCAGCCAAGGCAGGACGAACACCGGGGAGCTGTTTTTT. Translated, it gives CASSQGRTNTGELFF.

V usage is TRBV6-5 and J usage is TRBJ2-7; TRBD1 agrees at 9 bases. V lost 7 bases and J lost 5; bases outside the gene matches: 9. Germline CDR1 MNHEY, CDR2 SVGAGI. CDR3 length: 14 residues. The CDR3 DNA reads TGTGCCAGCACCGAACGGACAGGGGCGCACGAGCAGTACTTC. It translates to CASTERTGAHEQYF.

This chain uses TRBV7-2 with TRBJ1-5; perhaps TRBD1 as D (5 bases). Germline V gene data show CDR1 as SGHTA and CDR2 as FQGNSA. The CDR3 extends over 16 amino acids. Trimming stripped 1 base from V and 4 bases from J, with 14 bases between. This chain's CDR3 is CASSLDQPGSNQPQHF. The CDR3 DNA reads as TGTGCCAGCAGCTTAGACCAACCAGGGTCAAATCAGCCCCAGCATTTT.

The chain couples TRBV19 to TRBJ2-7, with 10 bases aligning to TRBD2. In germline, CDR1 is LNHDA, CDR2 SQIVND (reference sequence). V shed 6 bases, J shed 2 bases, and the junction held 13 bases outside the gene matches. This CDR3 is 17 amino acids long. The CDR3 nucleotides read TGTGCCAGTAGCGTAACTTGGACTAGCGGACGACCCTACGAGCAGTACTTC. Translated: CASSVTWTSGRPYEQYF.

The CDR3: CASRGGPPGELFF. As DNA, the CDR3 is TGTGCCAGCAGGGGGGGCCCCCCCGGGGAGCTGTTTTTT. V gene TRBV5-4 combines with J gene TRBJ2-2; D might be TRBD1 or TRBD2, each matching 6 bases. Looked up from germline, CDR1 is SGHNT and CDR2 is YYREEE (reference sequence). V lost 5 bases and J lost 6, with 11 bases in between. This CDR3 region has 13 residues.